The subject of this entry is one T cell receptor (beta chain). As yet, its antigen is unknown. Germline CDR1 and CDR2: KGHSH and LQKENI. With 3 bases removed from V and 2 bases from J, the gap between germline ends came to 11 bases. The CDR3 is 15 amino acids. Sequencing was performed with immunoSEQ multiplex PCR; in TCRdb, only in-frame clones are kept and a portion is missing. This table holds 72,000 or so clones, around 70% found once. The data derive from a study of vaccination effects on CD4 cells after COVID-19. The overall study: Expansion of antigen-specific CD4+ T cells with viral peptide pools was carried out by the ViraFEST assay before sequencing.

An approximately nine-day culture period preceded the isolation of CD4+ T cells. Everyone in the study got two shots of either the BNT162b2 or mRNA-1273 vaccine. Sequences were derived from CD4+ T cells from PBMCs cultured without peptide, sampled after COVID-19 vaccination. The chain is built from TRBV18 and TRBJ1-3; D is possibly TRBD1 (5 bases). The sequence was collected from a human donor who received a COVID-19 vaccine. CDR3 loop: CASSPGGDPGNTIYF. Here the CDR3 DNA reads TGTGCCAGCTCACCTGGAGGGGACCCTGGAAACACCATATATTTT.